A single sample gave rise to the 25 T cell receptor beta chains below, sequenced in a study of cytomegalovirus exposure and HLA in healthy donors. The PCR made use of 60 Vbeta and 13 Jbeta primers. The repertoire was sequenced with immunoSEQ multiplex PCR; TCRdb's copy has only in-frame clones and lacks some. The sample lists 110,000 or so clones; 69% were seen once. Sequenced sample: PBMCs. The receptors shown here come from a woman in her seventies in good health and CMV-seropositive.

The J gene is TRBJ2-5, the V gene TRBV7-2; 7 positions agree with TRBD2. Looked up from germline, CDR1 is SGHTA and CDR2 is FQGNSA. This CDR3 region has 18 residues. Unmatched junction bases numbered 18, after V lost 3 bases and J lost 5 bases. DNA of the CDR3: TGTGCCAGCAGCTTTTCGTTGGCGGCGGGGGAACCGGGGGAGACCCAGTACTTC. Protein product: CASSFSLAAGEPGETQYF. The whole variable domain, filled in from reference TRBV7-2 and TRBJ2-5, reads GAGVSQSPSNKVTEKGKDVELRCDPISGHTALYWYRQSLGQGLEFLIYFQGNSAPDKSGLPSDRFSAERTGGSVSTLTIQRTQQEDSAVYLCASSFSLAAGEPGETQYFGPGTRLLVL.

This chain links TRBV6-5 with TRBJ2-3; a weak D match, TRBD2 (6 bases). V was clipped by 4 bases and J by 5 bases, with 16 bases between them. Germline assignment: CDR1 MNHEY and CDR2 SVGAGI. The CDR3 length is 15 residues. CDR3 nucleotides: TGTGCCAGCAGTTTTTATGCGGGGTCGGGAGATACGCAGTATTTT. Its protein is CASSFYAGSGDTQYF.

The CDR3 reads CASSFGQGGYNEQFF. CDR3 nucleotides: TGCGCCAGCAGCTTTGGACAGGGCGGCTACAATGAGCAGTTCTTC. This chain connects TRBV5-1 to TRBJ2-1, with 8 bases aligning to TRBD1. Germline lookup yields CDR1 SGHRS and CDR2 YFSETQ. The CDR3 runs to 15 residues. V trimming: 2 bases; J trimming: 3 bases; junction bases outside the gene matches: 4.

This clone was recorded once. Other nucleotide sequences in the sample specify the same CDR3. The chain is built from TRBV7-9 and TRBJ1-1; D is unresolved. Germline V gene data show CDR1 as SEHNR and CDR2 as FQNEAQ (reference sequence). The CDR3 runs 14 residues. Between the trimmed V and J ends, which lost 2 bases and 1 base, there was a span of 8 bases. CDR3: CASSLSGSNTEAFF. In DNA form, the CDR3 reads TGTGCCAGCAGCTTATCGGGATCGAACACTGAAGCTTTCTTT.

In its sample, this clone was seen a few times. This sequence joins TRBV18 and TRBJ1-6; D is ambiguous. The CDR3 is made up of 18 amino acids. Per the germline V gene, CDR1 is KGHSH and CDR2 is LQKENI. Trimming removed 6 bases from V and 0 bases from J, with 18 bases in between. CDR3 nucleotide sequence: TGTGCCAGCTCGCTTAGGGAGGCGTATAGCTCCTATAATTCACCCCTCCACTTT. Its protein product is CASSLREAYSSYNSPLHF.

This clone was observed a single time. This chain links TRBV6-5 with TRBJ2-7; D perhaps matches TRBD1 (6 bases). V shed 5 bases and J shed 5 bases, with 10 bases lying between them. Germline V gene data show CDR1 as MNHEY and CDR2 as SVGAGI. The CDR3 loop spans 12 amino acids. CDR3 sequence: CASSLRQDEQYF. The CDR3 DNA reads TGTGCCAGCAGTCTGCGACAGGACGAGCAGTACTTC.

DNA for the CDR3: TGCGCCAGCTCCGAAGGACAGGGGAATCAGCCCCAGCATTTT. The encoded protein is CASSEGQGNQPQHF. V usage is TRBV5-1 and J usage is TRBJ1-5; 9 bases agree with TRBD1. Trimming took 7 bases from V and 4 from J; bases not matched to a gene: 6. Germline V gene sequence: CDR1 SGHRS, CDR2 YFSETQ. The CDR3 consists of 14 residues.

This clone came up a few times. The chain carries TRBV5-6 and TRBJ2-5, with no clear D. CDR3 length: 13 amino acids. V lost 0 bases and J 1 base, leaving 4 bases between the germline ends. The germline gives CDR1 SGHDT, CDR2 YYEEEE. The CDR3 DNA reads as TGTGCCAGCAGCTTGGACTTCCAAGAGACCCAGTACTTC. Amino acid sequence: CASSLDFQETQYF.

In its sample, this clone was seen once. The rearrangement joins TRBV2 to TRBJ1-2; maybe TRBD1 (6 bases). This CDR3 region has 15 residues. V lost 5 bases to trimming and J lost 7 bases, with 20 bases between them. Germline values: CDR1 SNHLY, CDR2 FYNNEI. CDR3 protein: CASSLGGAWAGGYTF. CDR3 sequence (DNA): TGTGCCAGCAGTTTAGGGGGGGCGTGGGCCGGTGGCTACACCTTC.

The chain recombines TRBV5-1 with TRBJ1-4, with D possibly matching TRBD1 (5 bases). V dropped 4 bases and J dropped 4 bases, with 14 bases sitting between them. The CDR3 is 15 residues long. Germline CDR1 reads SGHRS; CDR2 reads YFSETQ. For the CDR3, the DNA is TGCGCCAGCAGCCTGTCCCAGGGAGGTAATGAAAAACTGTTTTTT. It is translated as CASSLSQGGNEKLFF.

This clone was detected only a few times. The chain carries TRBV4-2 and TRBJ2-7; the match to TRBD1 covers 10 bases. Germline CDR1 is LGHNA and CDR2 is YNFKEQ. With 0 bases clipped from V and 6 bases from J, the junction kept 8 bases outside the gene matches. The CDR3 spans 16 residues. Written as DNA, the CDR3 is TGTGCCAGCAGCCAAGATGATGAGACAGGGGGCGCCGAGCAGTACTTC. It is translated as CASSQDDETGGAEQYF.

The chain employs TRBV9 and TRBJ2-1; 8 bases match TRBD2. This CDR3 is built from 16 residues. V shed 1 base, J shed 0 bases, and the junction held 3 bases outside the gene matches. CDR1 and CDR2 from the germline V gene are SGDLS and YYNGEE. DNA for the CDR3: TGTGCCAGCAGCGTACGCGGGGGGTTCTCCTACAATGAGCAGTTCTTC. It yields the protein CASSVRGGFSYNEQFF. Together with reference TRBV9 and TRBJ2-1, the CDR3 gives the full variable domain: DSGVTQTPKHLITATGQRVTLRCSPRSGDLSVYWYQQSLDQGLQFLIQYYNGEERAKGNILERFSAQQFPDLHSELNLSSLELGDSALYFCASSVRGGFSYNEQFFGPGTRLTVL.

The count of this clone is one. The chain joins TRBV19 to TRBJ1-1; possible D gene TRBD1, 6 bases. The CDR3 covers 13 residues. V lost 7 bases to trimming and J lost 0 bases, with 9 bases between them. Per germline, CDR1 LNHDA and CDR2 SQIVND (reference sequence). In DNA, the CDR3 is TGTGCCAGTACTGGACAGATGAACACTGAAGCTTTCTTT. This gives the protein CASTGQMNTEAFF.

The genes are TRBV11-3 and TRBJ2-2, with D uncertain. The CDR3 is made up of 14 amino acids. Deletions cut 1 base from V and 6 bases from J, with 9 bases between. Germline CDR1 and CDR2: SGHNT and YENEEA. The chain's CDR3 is CASSLGGSPGELFF. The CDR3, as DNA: TGTGCCAGCAGCTTAGGTGGTAGCCCCGGGGAGCTGTTTTTT.

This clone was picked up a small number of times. The CDR3 loop reads CASSQGLQGHEQYF. CDR3 nucleotides: TGTGCCAGCAGCCAGGGACTACAGGGCCACGAGCAGTACTTC. The gene calls are TRBV14 and TRBJ2-7, with a tentative D call TRBD2 (7 bases). This CDR3 is built from 14 residues. Trimming pared 3 bases from V and 5 bases from J, leaving 14 bases between. Germline V lookup: CDR1 SGHDN, CDR2 FVKESK.

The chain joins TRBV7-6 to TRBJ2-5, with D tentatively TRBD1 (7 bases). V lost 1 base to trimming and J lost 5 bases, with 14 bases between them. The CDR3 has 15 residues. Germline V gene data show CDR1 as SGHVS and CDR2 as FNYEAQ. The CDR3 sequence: CASSLGQGGGETQYF. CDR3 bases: TGTGCCAGCAGCTTAGGGCAGGGGGGAGGCGAGACCCAGTACTTC.

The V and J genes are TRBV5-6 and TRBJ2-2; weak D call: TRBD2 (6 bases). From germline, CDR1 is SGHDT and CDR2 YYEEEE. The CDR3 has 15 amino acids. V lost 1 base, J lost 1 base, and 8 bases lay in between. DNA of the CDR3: TGTGCCAGCAGCTTGTTCGGGGGGAACACCGGGGAGCTGTTTTTT. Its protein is CASSLFGGNTGELFF.

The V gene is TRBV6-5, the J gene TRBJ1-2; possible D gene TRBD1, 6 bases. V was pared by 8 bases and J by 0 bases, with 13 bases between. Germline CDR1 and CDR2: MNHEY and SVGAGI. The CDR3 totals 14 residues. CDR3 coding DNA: TGTGCCAGCGGTACACAGGGAACTAACTATGGCTACACCTTC. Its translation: CASGTQGTNYGYTF.

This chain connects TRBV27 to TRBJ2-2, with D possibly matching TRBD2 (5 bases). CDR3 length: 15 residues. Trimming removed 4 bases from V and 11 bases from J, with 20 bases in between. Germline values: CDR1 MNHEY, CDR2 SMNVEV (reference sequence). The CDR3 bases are TGTGCCAGCAGTTCCTATGCGGGTTTCCACGTTGAGCTGTTTTTT. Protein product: CASSSYAGFHVELFF.

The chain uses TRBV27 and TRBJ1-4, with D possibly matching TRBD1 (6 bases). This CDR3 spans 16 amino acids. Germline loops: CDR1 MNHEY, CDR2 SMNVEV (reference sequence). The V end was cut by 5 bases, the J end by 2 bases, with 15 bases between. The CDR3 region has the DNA TGTGCCAGCAGTCCTCGGACAGTAGGGACTAATGAAAAACTGTTTTTT. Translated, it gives CASSPRTVGTNEKLFF.

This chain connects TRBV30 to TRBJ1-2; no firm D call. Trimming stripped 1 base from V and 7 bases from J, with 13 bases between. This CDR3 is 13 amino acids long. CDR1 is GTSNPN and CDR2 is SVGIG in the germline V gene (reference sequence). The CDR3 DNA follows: TGTGCCTGGAGTGCGGGCGGGGAAGGTGGCTACACCTTC. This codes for CAWSAGGEGGYTF. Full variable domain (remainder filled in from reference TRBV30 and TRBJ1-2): SQTIHQWPATLVQPVGSPLSLECTVEGTSNPNLYWYRQAAGRGLQLLFYSVGIGQISSEVPQNLSASRPQDRQFILSSKKLLLSDSGFYLCAWSAGGEGGYTFGSGTRLTVV.

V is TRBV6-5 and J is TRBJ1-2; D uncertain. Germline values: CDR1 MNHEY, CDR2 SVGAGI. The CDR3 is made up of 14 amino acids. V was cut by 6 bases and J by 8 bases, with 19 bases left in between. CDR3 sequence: CASRKVPYSPGYTF. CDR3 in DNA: TGTGCCAGCAGGAAAGTCCCCTACTCCCCAGGCTACACCTTC.

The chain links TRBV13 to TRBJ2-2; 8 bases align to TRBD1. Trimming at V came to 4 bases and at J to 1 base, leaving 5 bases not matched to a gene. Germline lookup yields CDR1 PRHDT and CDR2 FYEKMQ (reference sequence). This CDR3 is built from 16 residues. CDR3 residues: CASSSRTGLNTGELFF. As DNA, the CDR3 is TGTGCCAGCAGCTCGAGGACAGGGCTGAACACCGGGGAGCTGTTTTTT.

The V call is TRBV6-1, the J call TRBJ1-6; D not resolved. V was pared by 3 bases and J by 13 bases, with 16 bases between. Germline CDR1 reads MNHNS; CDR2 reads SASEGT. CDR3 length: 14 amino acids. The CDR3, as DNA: TGTGCCAGCAGTGAGGCACAGCCACTAGGGCCCCTCCACTTT. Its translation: CASSEAQPLGPLHF.

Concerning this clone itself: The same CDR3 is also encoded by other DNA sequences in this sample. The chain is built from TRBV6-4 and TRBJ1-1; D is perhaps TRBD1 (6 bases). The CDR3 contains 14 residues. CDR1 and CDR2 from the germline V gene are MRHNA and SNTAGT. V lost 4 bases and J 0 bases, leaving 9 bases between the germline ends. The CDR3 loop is CASSAQGMNTEAFF. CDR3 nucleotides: TGTGCCAGCAGTGCGCAGGGGATGAACACTGAAGCTTTCTTT.